This T cell receptor (beta chain) was recovered during a study of cytomegalovirus exposure and HLA in healthy donors. From germline, CDR1 is SGHTA and CDR2 FQGNSA. The CDR3 sequence is 13 residues long. The V gene lost 4 bases and the J gene lost 6 bases, with 9 bases spanning the gap. The assay was immunoSEQ multiplex PCR, and TCRdb's table has in-frame clones only and misses some. This table holds about 120,000 clones, more than 85% found once. This sequence joins TRBV7-2 and TRBJ1-4; D is ambiguous. This clonotype was sampled from a man in his late teens or twenties in good health and CMV-seropositive. The sample taken for sequencing was PBMCs. The CDR3 loop is CASSSTRDEKLFF. CDR3 DNA: TGTGCCAGCAGCTCAACGAGGGATGAAAAACTGTTTTTT.